A single TCR beta chain is shown here with its context. Measured with immunoSEQ multiplex PCR; TCRdb has only the in-frame clones, and not every one. The sample has approximately 71,000 clones; roughly 90% are singletons. The sample originates from a study of T cells after somatic rescue of genetic block. The germline V gene encodes CDR1 LGHNA and CDR2 YSLEER. The CDR3 is made up of 16 amino acids. J was trimmed by 2 bases and V by 4 bases; bases with no gene match: 6. Sequencing was carried out using peripheral blood mononuclear cells (PBMCs). The clonotype originates from a man aged 40-49 years. The chain has TRBV4-3 and TRBJ2-1; 9 bases line up with TRBD2. The CDR3 DNA reads TGCGCCAGCAGCCCCTCGACTAGCGGTACCTACAATGAGCAGTTCTTC. This translates into CASSPSTSGTYNEQFF.